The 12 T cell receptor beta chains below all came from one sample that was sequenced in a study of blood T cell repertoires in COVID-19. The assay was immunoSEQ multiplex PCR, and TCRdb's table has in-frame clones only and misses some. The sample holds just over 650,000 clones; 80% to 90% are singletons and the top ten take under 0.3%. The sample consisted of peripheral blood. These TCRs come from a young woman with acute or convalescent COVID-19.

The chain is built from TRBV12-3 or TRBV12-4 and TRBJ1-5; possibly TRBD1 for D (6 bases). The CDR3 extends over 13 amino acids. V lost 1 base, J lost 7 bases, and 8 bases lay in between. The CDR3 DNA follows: TGTGCCAGCAGTTTAGGGGGGCGGCAGCCCCAGCATTTT. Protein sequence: CASSLGGRQPQHF.

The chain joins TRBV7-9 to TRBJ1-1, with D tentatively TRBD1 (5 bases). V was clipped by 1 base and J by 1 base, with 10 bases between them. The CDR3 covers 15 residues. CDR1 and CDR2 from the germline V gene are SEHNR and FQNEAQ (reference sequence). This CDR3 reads CASSLVFGGNTEAFF. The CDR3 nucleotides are TGTGCCAGCAGCTTAGTTTTCGGGGGGAACACTGAAGCTTTCTTT.

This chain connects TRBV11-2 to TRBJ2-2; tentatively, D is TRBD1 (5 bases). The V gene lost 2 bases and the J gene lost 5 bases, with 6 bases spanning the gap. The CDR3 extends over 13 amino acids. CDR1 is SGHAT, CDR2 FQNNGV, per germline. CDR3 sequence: CASSLRGTGELFF. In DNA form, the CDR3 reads TGTGCCAGCAGCTTAAGGGGTACCGGGGAGCTGTTTTTT.

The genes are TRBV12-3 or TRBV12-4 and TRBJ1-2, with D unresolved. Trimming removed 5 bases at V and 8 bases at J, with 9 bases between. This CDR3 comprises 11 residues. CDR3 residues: CASSNSGGYTF. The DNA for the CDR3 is TGTGCCAGCAGTAATTCCGGGGGCTACACCTTC.

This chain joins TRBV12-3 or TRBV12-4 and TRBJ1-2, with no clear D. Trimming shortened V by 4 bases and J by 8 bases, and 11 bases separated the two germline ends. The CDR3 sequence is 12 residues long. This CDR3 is CASSSRLGGYTF. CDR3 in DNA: TGTGCCAGCAGTTCCCGTCTTGGCGGCTACACCTTC.

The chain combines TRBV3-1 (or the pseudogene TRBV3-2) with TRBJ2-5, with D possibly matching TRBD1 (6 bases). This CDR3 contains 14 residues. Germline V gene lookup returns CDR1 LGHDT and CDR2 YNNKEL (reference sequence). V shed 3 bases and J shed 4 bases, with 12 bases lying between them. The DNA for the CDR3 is TGTGCCAGCAGCCAGCCGACAGGAATAGAGACCCAGTACTTC. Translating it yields CASSQPTGIETQYF.

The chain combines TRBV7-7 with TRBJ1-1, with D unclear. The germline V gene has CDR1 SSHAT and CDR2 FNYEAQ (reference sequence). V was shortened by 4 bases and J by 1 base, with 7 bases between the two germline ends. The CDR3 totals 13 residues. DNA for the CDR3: TGTGCCAGCAGCTCCAGGCCGAACACTGAAGCTTTCTTT. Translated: CASSSRPNTEAFF.

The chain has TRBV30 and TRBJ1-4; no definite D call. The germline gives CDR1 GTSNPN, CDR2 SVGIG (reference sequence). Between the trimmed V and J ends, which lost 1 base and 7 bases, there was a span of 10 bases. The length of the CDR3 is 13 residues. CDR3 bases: TGTGCCTGGAGTGAGCAGAGAGGTGAAAAACTGTTTTTT. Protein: CAWSEQRGEKLFF.

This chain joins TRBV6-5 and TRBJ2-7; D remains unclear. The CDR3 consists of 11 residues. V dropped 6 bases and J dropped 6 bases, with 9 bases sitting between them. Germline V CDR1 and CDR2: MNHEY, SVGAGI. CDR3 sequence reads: CASSSLREQYF. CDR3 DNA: TGTGCCAGCAGCTCCCTGCGCGAGCAGTACTTC.

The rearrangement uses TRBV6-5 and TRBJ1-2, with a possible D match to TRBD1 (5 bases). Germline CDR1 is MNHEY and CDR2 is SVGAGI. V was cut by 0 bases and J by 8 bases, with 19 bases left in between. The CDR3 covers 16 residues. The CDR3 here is CASSYSRGDGWYGYTF. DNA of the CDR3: TGTGCCAGCAGTTACTCGCGGGGCGACGGTTGGTACGGCTACACCTTC.

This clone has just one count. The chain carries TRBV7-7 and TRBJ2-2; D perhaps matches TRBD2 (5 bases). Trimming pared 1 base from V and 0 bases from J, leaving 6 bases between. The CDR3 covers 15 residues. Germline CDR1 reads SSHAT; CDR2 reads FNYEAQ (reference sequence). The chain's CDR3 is CASSLGSANTGELFF. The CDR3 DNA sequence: TGTGCCAGCAGCTTAGGTAGCGCGAACACCGGGGAGCTGTTTTTT.

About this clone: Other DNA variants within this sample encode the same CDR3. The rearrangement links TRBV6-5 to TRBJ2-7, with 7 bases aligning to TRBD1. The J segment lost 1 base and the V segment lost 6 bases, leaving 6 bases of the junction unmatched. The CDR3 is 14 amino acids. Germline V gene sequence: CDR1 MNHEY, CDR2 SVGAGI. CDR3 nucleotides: TGTGCCAGCAGGGCCGGGACAGCATCCTACGAGCAGTACTTC. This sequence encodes CASRAGTASYEQYF.